This TCR beta chain derives from a study of T cell responses to AZD1222 COVID-19 vaccine. Study findings and constraints: Increased Spike-specific TCR breadth and depth were observed after two AZD1222 doses.

About this clone itself: Its antigen is undetermined.

The protocol was immunoSEQ multiplex PCR, while the TCRdb copy is restricted to in-frame clones and leaves out a portion. This sample yields more than 85,000 clones, of which approximately 90% are seen a single time; about 7.5% belongs to the top ten. Trimming stripped 2 bases from V and 3 bases from J, with 8 bases between. Looked up from germline, CDR1 is MNHEY and CDR2 is SMNVEV (reference sequence). The CDR3 has 14 residues. V gene TRBV27 combines with J gene TRBJ1-5; D not certain. The starting material was peripheral blood, obtained on day 0 of AZD1222 vaccination. This clonotype was obtained from an adult in good health. In DNA form, the CDR3 reads TGTGCCAGCAGTTTACTGGGCCTCAATCAGCCCCAGCATTTT. Protein: CASSLLGLNQPQHF.